This T cell receptor (beta chain) is drawn from a study of blood T cell repertoires in COVID-19. Study-level information: Material from acute and convalescent COVID-19 was sourced from the United States, Italy and Spain. PBMCs, B-cell-depleted T cells, or T cells were the source of the cDNA or gDNA that made up the material.

V lost 3 bases, J lost 4 bases, and 4 bases stayed unmatched. Germline CDR1 MNHEY, CDR2 SMNVEV (reference sequence). This CDR3 spans 14 amino acids. Original data processing: For nucleated cells, counts were estimated from reference gene primer amplification. TCRdb's table, derived via immunoSEQ multiplex PCR, lists solely in-frame clones and lacks some. V and J calls and clone size come straight from that table; D and trimming were deduced from the DNA. The table includes about 340,000 clones, about four fifths detected once. This clonotype was sampled from a man aged 30-40 years with active or convalescent COVID-19. The V call is TRBV27, the J call TRBJ2-7; 9 nucleotides agree with TRBD1. The material sequenced was peripheral blood. The CDR3 sequence: CASSFGTGMYEQYF. CDR3 DNA sequence: TGTGCCAGCAGTTTTGGGACAGGGATGTACGAGCAGTACTTC.